The clone carrying this TCR beta chain was recorded many times. No antigen is known for it. Assembly of TCR beta libraries relied on iRepertoire HTBI primers together with Arm-PCR of CDR3 regions. TCRdb used MiXCR to reprocess the multiplex PCR reads, holding one entry per CDR3 protein. Here the sample spans 440,000 or so distinct CDR3 sequences, less than 20% being singletons. Sample time point: newly diagnosed GD, antithyroid drugs for less than 3 months. PBMC-derived RNA was used for the TCR library. A volume of 7 to 9 milliliters of peripheral blood was collected in EDTA tubes. The data were obtained in a study of regulatory T cells in long-lasting Graves disease. Study-level findings and limits: Persistent Graves' patients showed less TCR diversity than newly diagnosed patients showed. Persistent patients shared more public clonotypes (under 3,000) than newly diagnosed patients (about 1,000).

Germline assignment: CDR1 PRHDT and CDR2 FYEKMQ (reference sequence). The trim removed 5 bases at V and 4 bases at J, leaving 7 bases unmatched. This CDR3 has 16 residues. These data were likewise used in another study, on T cells in Graves' hyperthyroidism and ophthalmopathy. From that report: Clinical symptoms, serum thyroxine, TRAb, thyroid ultrasound and orbital computed tomography informed diagnoses.

The chain recombines TRBV13 with TRBJ2-3, with 12 nucleotides matching TRBD2. The sequence was obtained from a woman aged 30 to 39 with Graves disease. Here the sequenced sample was peripheral blood mononuclear cells (PBMCs), taken at new diagnosis, from a patient treated with antithyroid drugs. The CDR3 DNA sequence: TGTGCCAGCAGCCATTCGACTAGCGGGAGTTCAGATACGCAGTATTTT. Its translation: CASSHSTSGSSDTQYF. The full variable domain, in which reference TRBV13 and TRBJ2-3 provide the parts outside the CDR3, is AAGVIQSPRHLIKEKRETATLKCYPIPRHDTVYWYQQGPGQDPQFLISFYEKMQSDKGSIPDRFSAQQFSDYHSELNMSSLELGDSALYFCASSHSTSGSSDTQYFGPGTRLTVL.